These 2 T cell receptor beta chains were sequenced from one sample in a study of CD8 T cells in Susac syndrome. An amount of RNA that ranged from roughly 0.5 to 1 ug was reverse transcribed with random hexamers. TCRdb ran MiXCR on the immunoSEQ multiplex PCR reads and lists one entry per CDR3 protein. This table has approximately 160,000 distinct CDR3 sequences, about 90% appearing once. What was sequenced was CD4+ T cells from PBMCs. These receptors originate from a human donor in good health.

The J gene is TRBJ1-1, the V gene TRBV9; a possible D gene is TRBD1 (5 bases). Per the germline V gene, CDR1 is SGDLS and CDR2 is YYNGEE. CDR3 length: 13 residues. Trimming took off 4 bases at V and 6 bases at J, with 13 bases between the two ends. The CDR3 nucleotides are TGTGCCAGCAGCAACCTAGGGGATCCTGAAGCTTTCTTT. It yields the protein CASSNLGDPEAFF.

The chain joins TRBV9 to TRBJ1-5; D remains ambiguous. This CDR3 spans 14 amino acids. Trimming removed 0 bases from V and 7 bases from J, with 11 bases in between. The germline V gene has CDR1 SGDLS and CDR2 YYNGEE. The CDR3 loop is CASSVGWVGQPQHF. The CDR3 DNA reads as TGTGCCAGCAGCGTAGGGTGGGTTGGGCAGCCCCAGCATTTT.